What follows are 13 T cell receptor beta chains derived from one specimen sequenced in a study of shared clonotypes between healthy human individuals. Terminally differentiated effector memory CD45RA+ cells were excluded by CCR7 positive selection of CD45RO-negative cells. The table came from immunoSEQ multiplex PCR; TCRdb's copy has only in-frame clones and leaves some out. The sample contains 2 million to 2.5 million clones, 85% to 95% of which appear only once. Input material: naive CD8+ T cells sorted from blood. The receptors come from a man younger than 30 in good health.

The chain uses TRBV9 and TRBJ2-3, with TRBD2 matching over 8 bases. Germline V CDR1 and CDR2: SGDLS, YYNGEE. The V gene end was trimmed by 5 bases and the J gene end by 0 bases; junction bases not matched to a gene: 5. The length of the CDR3 is 15 residues. CDR3 coding DNA: TGTGCCAGCAGTGCCGGGGGGGTTAGCACAGATACGCAGTATTTT. It specifies CASSAGGVSTDTQYF.

The J gene is TRBJ1-4, the V gene TRBV7-9; 12 nucleotides agree with TRBD1. This CDR3 has 16 amino acids. Losses at the gene ends were 3 bases for V and 12 bases for J; bases not matched to a gene: 11. Germline V gene sequence: CDR1 SEHNR, CDR2 FQNEAQ (reference sequence). Here the CDR3 reads CASSLGTGGHPKELFF. The CDR3 region has the DNA TGTGCCAGCAGCTTGGGGACAGGGGGCCATCCGAAGGAACTGTTTTTT. Full variable domain (remainder filled in from reference TRBV7-9 and TRBJ1-4): DTGVSQNPRHKITKRGQNVTFRCDPISEHNRLYWYRQTLGQGPEFLTYFQNEAQLEKSRLLSDRFSAERPKGSFSTLEIQRTEQGDSAMYLCASSLGTGGHPKELFFGSGTQLSVL.

The chain carries TRBV2 and TRBJ1-2, with 10 bases that match TRBD1. The V gene's germline CDR1 is SNHLY and CDR2 FYNNEI. V lost 4 bases to trimming and J lost 0 bases; unmatched junction nucleotides: 5. This CDR3 has 16 residues. The CDR3 loop reads CASSVAGTGANYGYTF. DNA for the CDR3: TGTGCCAGCAGTGTGGCCGGGACAGGGGCTAACTATGGCTACACCTTC. Supplemented by reference TRBV2 and TRBJ1-2, the full variable domain reads EPEVTQTPSHQVTQMGQEVILRCVPISNHLYFYWYRQILGQKVEFLVSFYNNEISEKSEIFDDQFSVERPDGSNFTLKIRSTKLEDSAMYFCASSVAGTGANYGYTFGSGTRLTVV.

This chain connects TRBV5-6 to TRBJ1-6; 12 bases are shared with TRBD1. Germline V lookup: CDR1 SGHDT, CDR2 YYEEEE. The J segment lost 10 bases and the V segment lost 4 bases, leaving 3 bases of the junction unmatched. The CDR3 is 14 residues long. The CDR3 sequence is CASSTGTGGSPLHF. Here the CDR3 DNA reads TGTGCCAGCAGCACCGGGACAGGGGGCTCACCCCTCCACTTT. Based on the CDR3 plus reference TRBV5-6 and TRBJ1-6, the full variable domain is DAGVTQSPTHLIKTRGQQVTLRCSPKSGHDTVSWYQQALGQGPQFIFQYYEEEERQRGNFPDRFSGHQFPNYSSELNVNALLLGDSALYLCASSTGTGGSPLHFGNGTRLTVT.

The genes are TRBV27 and TRBJ2-7; 9 bases agree with TRBD1. The CDR3 is made up of 14 amino acids. The germline V gene has CDR1 MNHEY and CDR2 SMNVEV (reference sequence). Trimming removed 7 bases from V and 2 bases from J; junction bases left unmatched: 6. The CDR3 bases are TGTGCCAGCAATCCGGGACAGGGTCCCTACGAGCAGTACTTC. Translation gives CASNPGQGPYEQYF.

Details on this clone: At one of its ends the junction is not consistent with the germline gene, which may arise from a read error. The chain uses TRBV23-1 and TRBJ1-2, with no clear D. TRBV23-1 counts as an open reading frame of uncertain function. The CDR3 has 15 amino acids. The CDR3 spells CASPFKQISDYGHTF. CDR3 bases: TGCGCCAGCCCCTTTAAACAGATCTCTGACTATGGCCACACCTTC.

CDR3 region: CASSQGLSSYNEQFF. The CDR3 region has the DNA TGTGCCAGCAGCCAAGGCCTTAGCTCCTACAATGAGCAGTTCTTC. The chain has TRBV11-2 and TRBJ2-1; D is uncertain. The CDR3 runs 15 residues. CDR1 SGHAT and CDR2 FQNNGV come from the germline V gene. The V and J ends lost 5 bases and 0 bases respectively, with 11 bases between them.

This chain uses TRBV6-5 with TRBJ2-7; D is possibly TRBD1 or TRBD2 (5 bases each). V was shortened by 6 bases and J by 4 bases, with 16 bases between the two germline ends. CDR1 and CDR2 from the germline V gene are MNHEY and SVGAGI. This CDR3 contains 14 residues. CDR3 sequence reads: CASSLGTGNYEQYF. Here the CDR3 DNA reads TGTGCCAGCAGCCTAGGGACGGGGAATTACGAGCAGTACTTC.

As regards this clone: Other DNA sequences in the same sample also yield this CDR3. V and J are TRBV18 and TRBJ2-1; D not certain. Germline V gene lookup returns CDR1 KGHSH and CDR2 LQKENI. The CDR3 totals 12 residues. V was trimmed by 4 bases and J by 0 bases, leaving 1 base between them. The CDR3 bases are TGTGCCAGCTCACTCTCCTACAATGAGCAGTTCTTC. Protein sequence: CASSLSYNEQFF.

The rearrangement uses TRBV7-8 and TRBJ1-4; the D gene is possibly TRBD1 (5 bases). Germline V CDR1 and CDR2: SGHVS, FQNEAQ. The CDR3 runs to 14 residues. The ends were cut back, 4 bases at V and 5 bases at J, with 11 bases in the middle. The CDR3 reads CASSYGGENEKLFF. The CDR3 nucleotides read TGTGCCAGCAGCTATGGGGGGGAGAATGAAAAACTGTTTTTT.

The chain couples TRBV7-2 to TRBJ2-1, with D uncertain. This CDR3 contains 12 residues. Germline assignment: CDR1 SGHTA and CDR2 FQGNSA. V lost 4 bases to trimming and J lost 8 bases, with 9 bases between them. CDR3 region: CASSSPWDEQFF. CDR3 in DNA: TGTGCCAGCAGCTCTCCGTGGGATGAGCAGTTCTTC.

In regard to this clone: Other DNA sequences in this specimen translate into the identical CDR3. V and J are TRBV6-5 and TRBJ2-7, with D perhaps assigned TRBD1 or TRBD2 (5 bases each). The CDR3 covers 15 residues. V shed 6 bases and J shed 1 base, with 16 bases lying between them. Germline CDR1 and CDR2: MNHEY and SVGAGI. The CDR3 DNA is TGTGCCAGCAGCCCAACCCCTGGGGGATCCTACGAGCAGTACTTC. Translating it yields CASSPTPGGSYEQYF.

J is TRBJ2-1 and V is TRBV4-3; D is perhaps TRBD1 or TRBD2 (5 bases each). With 0 bases removed from V and 4 bases from J, the gap between germline ends came to 19 bases. CDR1 and CDR2 from the germline V gene are LGHNA and YSLEER. This CDR3 contains 18 residues. CDR3 sequence reads: CASSQERIGGEGYNEQFF. CDR3 nucleotide sequence: TGCGCCAGCAGCCAAGAGCGGATCGGCGGAGAGGGGTACAATGAGCAGTTCTTC.